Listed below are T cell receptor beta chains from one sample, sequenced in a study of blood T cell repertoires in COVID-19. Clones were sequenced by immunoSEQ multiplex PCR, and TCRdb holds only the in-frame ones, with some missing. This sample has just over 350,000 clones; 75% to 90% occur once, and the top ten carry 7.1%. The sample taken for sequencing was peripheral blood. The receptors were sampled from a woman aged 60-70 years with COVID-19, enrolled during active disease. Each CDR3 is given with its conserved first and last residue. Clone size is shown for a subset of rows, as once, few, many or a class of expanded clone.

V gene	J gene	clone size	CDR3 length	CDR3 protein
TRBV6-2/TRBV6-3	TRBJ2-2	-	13	CASSYHNTGELFF
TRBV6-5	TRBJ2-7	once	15	CASSYTGGSFDEQYF
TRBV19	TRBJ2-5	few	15	CASSPRTGLQETQYF
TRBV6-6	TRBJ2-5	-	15	CASSFPEGLRETQYF
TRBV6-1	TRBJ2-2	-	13	CASSDSPSRELFF
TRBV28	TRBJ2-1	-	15	CASSWTQGAYNEQFF
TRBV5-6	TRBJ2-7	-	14	CASSLGQGYDEQYF
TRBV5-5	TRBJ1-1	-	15	CASSPTQGAGSQAFF
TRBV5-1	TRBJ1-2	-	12	CASSLHWSGYTF
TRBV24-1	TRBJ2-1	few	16	CATSDVQTGGPNEQFF
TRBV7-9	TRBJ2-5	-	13	CASGKRGQETQYF
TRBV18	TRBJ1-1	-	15	CASSSLQGARTEAFF
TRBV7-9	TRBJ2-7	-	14	CASTPTGATYEQYF
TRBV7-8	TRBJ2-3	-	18	CASSPRTSGGPSTDTQYF
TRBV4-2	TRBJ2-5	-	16	CASSQDWAGLEGTQYF
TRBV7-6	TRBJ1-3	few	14	CASSSGTTGNTIYF
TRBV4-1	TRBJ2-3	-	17	CASSHMRDRSSTDTQYF
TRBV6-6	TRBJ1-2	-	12	CASSWDSGGYTF
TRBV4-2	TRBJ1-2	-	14	CASSRLAQGSGYTF
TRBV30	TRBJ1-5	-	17	CAWSVGPYGRSNQPQHF
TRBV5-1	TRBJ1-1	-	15	CASTSTGFGNTEAFF
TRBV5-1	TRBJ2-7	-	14	CASSWTGGSYEQYF
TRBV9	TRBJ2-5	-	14	CASSPGLNQETQYF
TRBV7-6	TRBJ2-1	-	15	CASSSAHGSYNEQFF
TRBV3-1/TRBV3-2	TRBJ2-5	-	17	CASSQDRRDRRQETQYF
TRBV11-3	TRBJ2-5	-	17	CASSLAHAVRGEETQYF
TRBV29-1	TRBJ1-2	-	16	CSVESVPGGYLYGYTF
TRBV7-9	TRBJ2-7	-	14	CASSLVGDPGEQYF
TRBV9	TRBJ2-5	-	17	CASSVATSGGPQETQYF
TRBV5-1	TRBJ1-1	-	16	CASSYLLATMNTEAFF
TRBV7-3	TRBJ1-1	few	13	CASSSTPNTEAFF
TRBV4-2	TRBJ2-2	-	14	CASSPVGHTGELFF
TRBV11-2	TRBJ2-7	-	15	CASSVSGGYSYEQYF
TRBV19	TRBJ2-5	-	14	CASSIGPGQETQYF
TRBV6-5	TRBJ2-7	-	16	CASSWKSGQGPYEQYF
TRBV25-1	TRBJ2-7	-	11	CASRSSYEQYF
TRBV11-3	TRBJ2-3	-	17	CASSLITGTGSTDTQYF
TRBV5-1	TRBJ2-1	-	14	CASSLTGIMDEQFF
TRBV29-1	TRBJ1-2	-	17	CSVEERGGAQANYGYTF
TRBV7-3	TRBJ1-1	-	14	CASSSDRDQSEAFF
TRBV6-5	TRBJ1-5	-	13	CAAGGDRNQPQHF
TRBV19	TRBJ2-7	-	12	CASSIPGYEQYF
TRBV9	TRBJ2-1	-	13	CASSVGSGDEQFF
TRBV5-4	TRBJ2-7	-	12	CASSLGPGEQYF